Listed below are T cell receptor beta chains from one sample, sequenced in a study of OX40 agonist ivuxolimab in advanced cancers. Here immunoSEQ multiplex PCR was the method, and the copy in TCRdb shows in-frame clones only, minus some. The data hold around 93,000 clones, with approximately 87% observed a single time. The sample was CD4+ or CD8+ T cells sorted from blood, taken in a trial of the OX40 agonist ivuxolimab. Receptor source: an adult with an advanced solid tumor such as melanoma, head and neck, liver or kidney cancer. The conserved cysteine and the conserved F or W are not part of the CDR3 here.

CDR3 protein: ASSRNSGANVLT; V gene: TRBV11-2; CDR3 length: 12
CDR3 protein: ASSLPHLAGGDEQY; V gene: TRBV5-4; CDR3 length: 14
CDR3 protein: ASSIGRSLEQY; V gene: TRBV19; CDR3 length: 11
CDR3 protein: ASSLMSDSNQPQH; V gene: TRBV5-4; CDR3 length: 13
CDR3 protein: ASSLRQGAEAF; V gene: TRBV5-1; CDR3 length: 11
CDR3 protein: ASSLKYRDYGYT; V gene: TRBV7-2; CDR3 length: 12
CDR3 protein: ASSDGWADTQY; V gene: TRBV6-4; CDR3 length: 11
CDR3 protein: ASSSLNSGNTIY; V gene: TRBV7-8; CDR3 length: 12
CDR3 protein: ASSFIAGGSPDTQY; V gene: TRBV7-3; CDR3 length: 14
CDR3 protein: ATSRDGTLRQY; V gene: TRBV15; CDR3 length: 11
CDR3 protein: ASSLKFPAYQY; V gene: TRBV28; CDR3 length: 11
CDR3 protein: ASSISTGFYEQY; V gene: TRBV19; CDR3 length: 12
CDR3 protein: ASSLVPPQETQY; V gene: TRBV7-9; CDR3 length: 12
CDR3 protein: ASSTRAGLGYGYT; V gene: TRBV6-5; CDR3 length: 13
CDR3 protein: ASKPPTRANYGYT; V gene: TRBV2; CDR3 length: 13
CDR3 protein: ASSYNWQETQY; V gene: TRBV7-2; CDR3 length: 11
CDR3 protein: ASSQEGTGEGPQH; V gene: TRBV4-1; CDR3 length: 13
CDR3 protein: ASSPSQGTEAF; V gene: TRBV18; CDR3 length: 11
CDR3 protein: ASSEGETGYGYT; V gene: TRBV6-1; CDR3 length: 12
CDR3 protein: ASSLAGRGETQY; V gene: TRBV11-2; CDR3 length: 12
CDR3 protein: AISEGDQETQY; V gene: TRBV10-3; CDR3 length: 11
CDR3 protein: ASSPDRGREQY; V gene: TRBV2; CDR3 length: 11
CDR3 protein: ATGRERSYEQY; V gene: TRBV6-5; CDR3 length: 11
CDR3 protein: ASSLRDRRQAF; V gene: TRBV6-5; CDR3 length: 11
CDR3 protein: ASSRGQGGINEKLF; V gene: TRBV4-1; CDR3 length: 14
CDR3 protein: ASSPLGQGASEAF; V gene: TRBV18; CDR3 length: 13
CDR3 protein: ASSLAQGGNEKLF; V gene: TRBV7-8; CDR3 length: 13
CDR3 protein: ASRGAETNEKLF; V gene: TRBV5-1; CDR3 length: 12
CDR3 protein: ASGTTGPTDTQY; V gene: TRBV5-1; CDR3 length: 12
CDR3 protein: ASSLYWETQY; V gene: TRBV7-2; CDR3 length: 10
CDR3 protein: ASSKERFQETQY; V gene: TRBV7-9; CDR3 length: 12
CDR3 protein: ASSRGWGTDTQY; V gene: TRBV7-2; CDR3 length: 12
CDR3 protein: ASSFQQGADRGPLH; V gene: TRBV5-4; CDR3 length: 14
CDR3 protein: ASSDPLGGGGSPLH; V gene: TRBV6-1; CDR3 length: 14
CDR3 protein: ASSPSSGSRGPGNTIY; V gene: TRBV5-4; CDR3 length: 16
CDR3 protein: ASSQGQGGTYEQY; V gene: TRBV4-1; CDR3 length: 13
CDR3 protein: ASSPGGEGGKNQPQH; V gene: TRBV7-2; CDR3 length: 15
CDR3 protein: ASSFPRDRGPGNTIY; V gene: TRBV7-2; CDR3 length: 15
CDR3 protein: ASSIPSGRAQETQY; V gene: TRBV28; CDR3 length: 14
CDR3 protein: ASSLIPGAEAF; V gene: TRBV5-1; CDR3 length: 11
CDR3 protein: SAVSGGIGNEQF; V gene: TRBV29-1; CDR3 length: 12
CDR3 protein: ASSSTQANTIY; V gene: TRBV2; CDR3 length: 11
CDR3 protein: ASSLNRGRDNEQF; V gene: TRBV7-3; CDR3 length: 13
CDR3 protein: ASSRPSGSYNEQF; V gene: TRBV13; CDR3 length: 13
CDR3 protein: ASSLESYGYT; V gene: TRBV5-4; CDR3 length: 10
CDR3 protein: ASSLMEPYNEQF; V gene: TRBV7-2; CDR3 length: 12
CDR3 protein: ASSPPQVNTGELF; V gene: TRBV18; CDR3 length: 13
CDR3 protein: ASGGGGRTEAF; V gene: TRBV6-5; CDR3 length: 11
CDR3 protein: ASNLRGPGYGYT; V gene: TRBV6-1; CDR3 length: 12
CDR3 protein: ASSYDRAGEQY; V gene: TRBV7-2; CDR3 length: 11
CDR3 protein: ASSTLLSGRTADTQY; V gene: TRBV19; CDR3 length: 15
CDR3 protein: ASSLRAREEY; V gene: TRBV5-6; CDR3 length: 10
CDR3 protein: ASSLEGNTEAF; V gene: TRBV7-2; CDR3 length: 11
CDR3 protein: ASSFYRGTTEAF; V gene: TRBV5-1; CDR3 length: 12
CDR3 protein: ASSADRNHQPQH; V gene: TRBV18; CDR3 length: 12